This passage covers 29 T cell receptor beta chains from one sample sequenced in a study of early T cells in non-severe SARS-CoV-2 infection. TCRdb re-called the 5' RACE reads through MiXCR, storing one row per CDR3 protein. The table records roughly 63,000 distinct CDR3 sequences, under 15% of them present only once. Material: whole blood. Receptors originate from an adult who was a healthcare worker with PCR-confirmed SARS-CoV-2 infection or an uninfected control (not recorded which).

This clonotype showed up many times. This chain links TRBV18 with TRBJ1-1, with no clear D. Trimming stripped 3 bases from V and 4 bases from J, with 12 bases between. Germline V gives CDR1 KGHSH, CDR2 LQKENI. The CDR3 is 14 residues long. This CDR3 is CASSPGPLPTEAFF. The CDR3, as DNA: TGTGCCAGCTCACCCGGACCCCTCCCCACTGAAGCTTTCTTT.

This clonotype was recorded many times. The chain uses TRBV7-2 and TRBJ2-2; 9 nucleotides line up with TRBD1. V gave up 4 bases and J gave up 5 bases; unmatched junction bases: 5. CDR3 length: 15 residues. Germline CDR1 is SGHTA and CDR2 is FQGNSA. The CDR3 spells CASSSDRGRTGELFF. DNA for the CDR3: TGTGCCAGCAGCTCGGACAGGGGTAGGACCGGGGAGCTGTTTTTT.

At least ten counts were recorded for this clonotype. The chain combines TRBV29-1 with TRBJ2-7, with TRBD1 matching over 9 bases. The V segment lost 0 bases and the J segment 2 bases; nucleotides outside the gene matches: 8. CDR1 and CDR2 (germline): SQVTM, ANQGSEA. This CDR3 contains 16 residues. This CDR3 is CSVEDPRTGVPYEQYF. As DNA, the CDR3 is TGCAGCGTTGAAGATCCAAGGACAGGGGTCCCCTACGAGCAGTACTTC.

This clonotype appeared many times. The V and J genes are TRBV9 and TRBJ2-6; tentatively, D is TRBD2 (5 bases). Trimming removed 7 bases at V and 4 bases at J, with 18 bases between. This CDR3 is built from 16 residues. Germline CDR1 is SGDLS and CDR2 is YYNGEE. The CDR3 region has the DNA TGTGCCAGCGGTCGAGGGTCTCCCTCGGGGGCCAACGTCCTGACTTTC. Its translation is CASGRGSPSGANVLTF.

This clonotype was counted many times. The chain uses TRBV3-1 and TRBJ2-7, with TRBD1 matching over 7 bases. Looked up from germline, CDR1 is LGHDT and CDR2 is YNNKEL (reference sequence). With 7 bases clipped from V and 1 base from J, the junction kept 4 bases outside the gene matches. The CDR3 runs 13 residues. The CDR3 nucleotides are TGTGCCAGCACCCCGACAGGGTCCTACGAGCAGTACTTC. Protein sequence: CASTPTGSYEQYF.

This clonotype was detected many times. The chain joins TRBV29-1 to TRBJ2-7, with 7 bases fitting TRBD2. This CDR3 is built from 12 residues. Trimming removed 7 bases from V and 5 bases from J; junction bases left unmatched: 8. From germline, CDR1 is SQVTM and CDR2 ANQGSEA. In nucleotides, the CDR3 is TGCAGCGCAAAAGGGGAGGGAGACGAGCAGTACTTC. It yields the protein CSAKGEGDEQYF.

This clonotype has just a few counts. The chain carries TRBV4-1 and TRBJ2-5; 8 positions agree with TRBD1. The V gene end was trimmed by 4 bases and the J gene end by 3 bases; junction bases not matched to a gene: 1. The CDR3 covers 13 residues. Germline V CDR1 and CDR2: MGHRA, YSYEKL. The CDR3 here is CASSLQGEETQYF. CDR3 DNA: TGCGCCAGCAGCCTACAGGGGGAAGAGACCCAGTACTTC.

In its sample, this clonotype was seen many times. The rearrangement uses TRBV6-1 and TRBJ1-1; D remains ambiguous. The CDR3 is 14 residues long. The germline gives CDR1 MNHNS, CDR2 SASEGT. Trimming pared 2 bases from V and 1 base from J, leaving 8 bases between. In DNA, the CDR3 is TGTGCCAGCAGTGAATTGCGCGGGAACACTGAAGCTTTCTTT. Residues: CASSELRGNTEAFF.

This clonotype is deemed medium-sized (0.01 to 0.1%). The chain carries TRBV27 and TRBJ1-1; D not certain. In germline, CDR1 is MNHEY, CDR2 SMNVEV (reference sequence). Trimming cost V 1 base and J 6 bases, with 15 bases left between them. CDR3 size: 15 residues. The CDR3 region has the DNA TGTGCCAGCAGTTTATTAGCCGGGAGTAGGGCTGAAGCTTTCTTT. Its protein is CASSLLAGSRAEAFF.

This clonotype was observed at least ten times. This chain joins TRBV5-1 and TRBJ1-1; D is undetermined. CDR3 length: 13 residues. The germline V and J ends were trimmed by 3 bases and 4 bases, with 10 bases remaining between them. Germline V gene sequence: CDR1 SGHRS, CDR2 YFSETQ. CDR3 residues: CASSSTWATEAFF. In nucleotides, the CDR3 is TGCGCCAGCAGCTCGACGTGGGCCACTGAAGCTTTCTTT.

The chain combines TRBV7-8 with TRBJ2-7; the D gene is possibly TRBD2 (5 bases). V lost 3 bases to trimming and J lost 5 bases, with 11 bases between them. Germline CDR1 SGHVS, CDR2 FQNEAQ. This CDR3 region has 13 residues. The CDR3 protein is CASSFTRVHEQYF. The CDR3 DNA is TGTGCCAGCAGCTTTACGCGGGTCCACGAGCAGTACTTC.

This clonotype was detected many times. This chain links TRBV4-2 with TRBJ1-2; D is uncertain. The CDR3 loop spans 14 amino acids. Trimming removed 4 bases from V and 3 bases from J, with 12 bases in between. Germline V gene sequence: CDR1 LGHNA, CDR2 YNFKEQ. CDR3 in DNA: TGTGCCAGCAGCCTAGAGTTGGCTGACTATGGCTACACCTTC. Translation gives CASSLELADYGYTF.

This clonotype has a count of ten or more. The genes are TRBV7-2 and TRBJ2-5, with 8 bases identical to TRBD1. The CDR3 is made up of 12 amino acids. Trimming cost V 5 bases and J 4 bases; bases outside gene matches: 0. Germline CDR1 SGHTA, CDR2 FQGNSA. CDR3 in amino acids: CASSGTGETQYF. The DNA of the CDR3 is TGTGCCAGCAGCGGGACAGGAGAGACCCAGTACTTC. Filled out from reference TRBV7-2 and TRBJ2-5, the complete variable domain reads GAGVSQSPSNKVTEKGKDVELRCDPISGHTALYWYRQSLGQGLEFLIYFQGNSAPDKSGLPSDRFSAERTGGSVSTLTIQRTQQEDSAVYLCASSGTGETQYFGPGTRLLVL.

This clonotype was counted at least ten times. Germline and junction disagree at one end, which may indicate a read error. As DNA, the CDR3 is TGTGCCAGCAGCCTAGCGGGGGCCCAAGAGACCCAGTACTTC. Residues: CASSLAGAQETQYF. V is TRBV7-2 and J is TRBJ2-5; 10 positions agree with TRBD2. Per the germline V gene, CDR1 is SGHTA and CDR2 is FQGNSA. This CDR3 has 14 amino acids.

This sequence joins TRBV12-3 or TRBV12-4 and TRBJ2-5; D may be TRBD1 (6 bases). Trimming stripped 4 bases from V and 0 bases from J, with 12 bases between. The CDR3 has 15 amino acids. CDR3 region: CASSSGTLYQETQYF. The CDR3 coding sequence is TGTGCCAGCAGTTCCGGGACACTATACCAAGAGACCCAGTACTTC.

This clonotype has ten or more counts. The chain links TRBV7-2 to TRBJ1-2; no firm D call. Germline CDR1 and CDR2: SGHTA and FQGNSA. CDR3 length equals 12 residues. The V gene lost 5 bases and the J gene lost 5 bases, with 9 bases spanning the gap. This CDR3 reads CASSADLYGYTF. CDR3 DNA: TGTGCCAGCAGCGCGGACCTATATGGCTACACCTTC. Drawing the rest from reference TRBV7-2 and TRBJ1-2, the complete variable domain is GAGVSQSPSNKVTEKGKDVELRCDPISGHTALYWYRQSLGQGLEFLIYFQGNSAPDKSGLPSDRFSAERTGGSVSTLTIQRTQQEDSAVYLCASSADLYGYTFGSGTRLTVV.

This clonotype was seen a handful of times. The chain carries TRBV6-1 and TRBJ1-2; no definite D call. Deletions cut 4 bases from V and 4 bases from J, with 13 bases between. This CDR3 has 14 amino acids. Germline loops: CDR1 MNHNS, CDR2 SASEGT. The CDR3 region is CASSGGTRPYGYTF. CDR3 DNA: TGTGCCAGCAGTGGGGGTACACGGCCCTATGGCTACACCTTC.

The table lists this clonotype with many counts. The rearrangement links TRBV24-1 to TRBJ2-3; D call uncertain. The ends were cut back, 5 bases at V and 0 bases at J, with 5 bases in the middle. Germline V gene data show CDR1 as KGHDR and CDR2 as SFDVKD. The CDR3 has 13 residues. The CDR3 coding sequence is TGTGCCACCAGTGGGACCAGCACAGATACGCAGTATTTT. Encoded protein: CATSGTSTDTQYF.

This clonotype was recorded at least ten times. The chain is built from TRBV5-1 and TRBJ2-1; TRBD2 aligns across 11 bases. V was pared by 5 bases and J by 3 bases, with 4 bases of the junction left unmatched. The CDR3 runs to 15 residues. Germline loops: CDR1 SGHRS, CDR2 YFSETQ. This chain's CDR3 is CASRTGTSGYNEQFF. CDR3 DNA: TGCGCCAGCAGAACCGGGACTAGCGGCTACAATGAGCAGTTCTTC. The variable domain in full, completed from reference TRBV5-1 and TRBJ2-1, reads KAGVTQTPRYLIKTRGQQVTLSCSPISGHRSVSWYQQTPGQGLQFLFEYFSETQRNKGNFPGRFSGRQFSNSRSEMNVSTLELGDSALYLCASRTGTSGYNEQFFGPGTRLTVL.

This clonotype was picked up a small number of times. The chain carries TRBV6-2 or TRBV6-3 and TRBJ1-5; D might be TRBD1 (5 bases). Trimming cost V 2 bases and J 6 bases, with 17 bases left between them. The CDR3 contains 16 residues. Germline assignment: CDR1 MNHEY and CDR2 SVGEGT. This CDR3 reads CASSYPRDLRGQPQHF. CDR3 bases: TGTGCCAGCAGTTACCCGAGGGACCTCCGGGGTCAGCCCCAGCATTTT.

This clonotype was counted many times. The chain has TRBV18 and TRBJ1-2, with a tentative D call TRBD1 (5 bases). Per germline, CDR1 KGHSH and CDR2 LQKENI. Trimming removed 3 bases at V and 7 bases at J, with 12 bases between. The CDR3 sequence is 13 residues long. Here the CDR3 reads CASSPEGRPGYTF. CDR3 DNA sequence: TGTGCCAGCTCACCCGAGGGGCGCCCTGGCTACACCTTC. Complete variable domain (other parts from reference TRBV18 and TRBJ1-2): NAGVMQNPRHLVRRRGQEARLRCSPMKGHSHVYWYRQLPEEGLKFMVYLQKENIIDESGMPKERFSAEFPKEGPSILRIQQVVRGDSAAYFCASSPEGRPGYTFGSGTRLTVV.

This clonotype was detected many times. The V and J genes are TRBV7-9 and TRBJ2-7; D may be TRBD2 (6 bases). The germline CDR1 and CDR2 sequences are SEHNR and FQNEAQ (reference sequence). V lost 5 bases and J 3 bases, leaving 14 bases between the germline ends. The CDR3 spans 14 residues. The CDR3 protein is CASSLTSGFYEQYF. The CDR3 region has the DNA TGTGCCAGCAGCCTGACTAGTGGATTCTACGAGCAGTACTTC.

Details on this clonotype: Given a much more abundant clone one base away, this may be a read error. The CDR3 protein is CRVSTAASGQPQHF. CDR3 nucleotides: TGCCGCGTGTCGACCGCCGCCAGCGGTCAGCCCCAGCATTTT. The chain couples TRBV29-1 to TRBJ1-5; D ambiguous. The CDR3 consists of 14 residues. Germline values: CDR1 SQVTM, CDR2 ANQGSEA.

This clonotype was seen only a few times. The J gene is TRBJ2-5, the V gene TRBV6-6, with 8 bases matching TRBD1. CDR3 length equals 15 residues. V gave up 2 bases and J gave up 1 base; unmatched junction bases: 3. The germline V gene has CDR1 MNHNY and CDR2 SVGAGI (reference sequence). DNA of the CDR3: TGTGCCAGCAGTTACCCCGACAGGGGCCAAGAGACCCAGTACTTC. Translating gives CASSYPDRGQETQYF.

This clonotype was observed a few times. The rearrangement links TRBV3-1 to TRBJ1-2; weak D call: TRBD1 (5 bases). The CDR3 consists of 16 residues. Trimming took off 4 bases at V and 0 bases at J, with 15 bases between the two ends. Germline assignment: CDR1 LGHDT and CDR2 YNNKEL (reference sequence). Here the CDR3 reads CASSPHRGGANYGYTF. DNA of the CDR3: TGTGCCAGCAGCCCGCACCGGGGGGGAGCTAACTATGGCTACACCTTC.

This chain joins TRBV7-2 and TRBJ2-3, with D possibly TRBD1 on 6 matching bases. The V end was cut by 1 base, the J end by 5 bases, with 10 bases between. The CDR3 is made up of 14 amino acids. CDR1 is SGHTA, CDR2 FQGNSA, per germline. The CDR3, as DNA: TGTGCCAGCAGCTTAGGTCCCAGGGGAGATACGCAGTATTTT. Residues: CASSLGPRGDTQYF.

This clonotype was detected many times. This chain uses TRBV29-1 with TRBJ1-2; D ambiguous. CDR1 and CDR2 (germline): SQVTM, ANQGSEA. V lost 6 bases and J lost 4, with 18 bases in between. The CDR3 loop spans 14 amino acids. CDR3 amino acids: CSVAESSVGYGYTF. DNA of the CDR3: TGCAGCGTCGCAGAGTCTTCGGTGGGCTATGGCTACACCTTC.

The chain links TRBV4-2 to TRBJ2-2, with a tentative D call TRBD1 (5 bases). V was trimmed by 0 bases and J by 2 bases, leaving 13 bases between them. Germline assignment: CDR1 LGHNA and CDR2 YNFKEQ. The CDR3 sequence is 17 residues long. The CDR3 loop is CASSQEGRASNTGELFF. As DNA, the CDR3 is TGTGCCAGCAGCCAAGAGGGCAGGGCCTCCAACACCGGGGAGCTGTTTTTT.

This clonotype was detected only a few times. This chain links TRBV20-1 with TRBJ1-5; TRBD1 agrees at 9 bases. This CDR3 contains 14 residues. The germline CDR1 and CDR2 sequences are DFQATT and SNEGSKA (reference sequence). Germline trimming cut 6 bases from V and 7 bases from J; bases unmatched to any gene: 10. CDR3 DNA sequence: TGCAGTGCAGTGGGACAGGGAGGATCCCAGCCCCAGCATTTT. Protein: CSAVGQGGSQPQHF.